The 4 T cell receptor beta chains listed next were all sequenced from one sample in a study of T cell responses to AZD1222 COVID-19 vaccine. This table comes from immunoSEQ multiplex PCR, and its TCRdb copy is limited to in-frame clones, with some not included. The sample includes about 150,000 clones, about 80% of them seen just once. Sequencing used peripheral blood, obtained on day 0 of AZD1222 vaccination. The source is an adult in good health.

The rearrangement links TRBV6-5 to TRBJ2-2, with D possibly called TRBD1 or TRBD2 (5 bases each). The germline V and J ends were trimmed by 9 bases and 3 bases, with 14 bases remaining between them. This CDR3 spans 14 amino acids. The germline V gene has CDR1 MNHEY and CDR2 SVGAGI. CDR3 coding DNA: TGTGCCAGTAGGCGGGTCAGGGACACCGGGGAGCTGTTTTTT. Protein sequence: CASRRVRDTGELFF.

J is TRBJ2-5 and V is TRBV5-1; perhaps TRBD1 as D (6 bases). The length of the CDR3 is 14 residues. Trimming removed 1 base at V and 1 base at J, with 8 bases between. Germline CDR1 SGHRS, CDR2 YFSETQ. The CDR3 DNA reads as TGCGCCAGCAGCTTGACAGGGATCCAAGAGACCCAGTACTTC. It specifies CASSLTGIQETQYF. Supplemented by reference TRBV5-1 and TRBJ2-5, the full variable domain reads KAGVTQTPRYLIKTRGQQVTLSCSPISGHRSVSWYQQTPGQGLQFLFEYFSETQRNKGNFPGRFSGRQFSNSRSEMNVSTLELGDSALYLCASSLTGIQETQYFGPGTRLLVL.

The chain employs TRBV20-1 and TRBJ1-5; D unclear. Trimming shortened V by 5 bases and J by 7 bases, and 9 bases separated the two germline ends. Germline V gene lookup returns CDR1 DFQATT and CDR2 SNEGSKA (reference sequence). This CDR3 has 11 residues. CDR3 sequence (DNA): TGCAGTGCTCCACTTGGACAGCCCCAGCATTTT. It yields the protein CSAPLGQPQHF.

This chain uses TRBV6-1 with TRBJ1-6; 8 nucleotides match TRBD1. The junction had 8 bases not matched to a gene; V was cut back by 4 bases and J by 0 bases. CDR1 and CDR2 from the germline V gene are MNHNS and SASEGT. The CDR3 covers 18 residues. Written as DNA, the CDR3 is TGTGCCAGCAGTGTCCGGACAGGGTCGAGCTCCTATAATTCACCCCTCCACTTT. It encodes CASSVRTGSSSYNSPLHF.